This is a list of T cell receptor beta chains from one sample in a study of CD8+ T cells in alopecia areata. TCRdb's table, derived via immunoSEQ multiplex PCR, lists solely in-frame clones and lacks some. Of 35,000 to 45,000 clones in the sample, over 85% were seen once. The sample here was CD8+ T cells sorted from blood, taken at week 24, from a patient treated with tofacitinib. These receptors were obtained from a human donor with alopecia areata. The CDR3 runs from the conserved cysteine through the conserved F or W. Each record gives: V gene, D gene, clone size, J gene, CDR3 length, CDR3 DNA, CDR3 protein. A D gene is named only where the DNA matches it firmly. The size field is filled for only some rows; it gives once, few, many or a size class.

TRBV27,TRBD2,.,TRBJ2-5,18,TGTGCCAGCAGTTCAAACACCTATAGCGGGGGGCCAAAAGAGACCCAGTACTTC,CASSSNTYSGGPKETQYF
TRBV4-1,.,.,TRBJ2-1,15,TGCGCCAGCAGCCCTACTGTCAGGGGCTACAATGAGCAGTTCTTC,CASSPTVRGYNEQFF
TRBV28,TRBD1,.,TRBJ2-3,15,TGTGCCAGCACGCGTGGGACAGGGGAAATGGATACGCAGTATTTT,CASTRGTGEMDTQYF
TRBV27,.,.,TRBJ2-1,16,TGTGCCAGCAGTTTAGAGGGGGAACTACCATACAATGAGCAGTTCTTC,CASSLEGELPYNEQFF
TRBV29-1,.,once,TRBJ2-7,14,TGCAGCGTTAATGGGGTACTCGGCCACTACGAGCAGTACTTC,CSVNGVLGHYEQYF
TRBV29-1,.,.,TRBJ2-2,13,TGCAGCGTTGCTTCGGGGAACACCGGGGAGCTGTTTTTT,CSVASGNTGELFF
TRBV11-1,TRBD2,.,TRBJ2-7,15,TGTGCCAGCAGCTTAGACACTAGCGGAGACTACGAGCAGTACTTC,CASSLDTSGDYEQYF
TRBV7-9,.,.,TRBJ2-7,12,TGTGCCAGCAGCAACGGACCAGACGAGCAGTACTTC,CASSNGPDEQYF
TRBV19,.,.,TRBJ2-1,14,TGTGCCAGTACCCCCCCAGGGGCCTTCGATGAGCAGTTCTTC,CASTPPGAFDEQFF
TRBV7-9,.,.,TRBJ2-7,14,TGTGCCAGCAGCTCGCCATATAGCTCCTACGAGCAGTACTTC,CASSSPYSSYEQYF
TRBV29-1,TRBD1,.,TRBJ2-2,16,TGCAGCGTTGAAGGTTGGACAGGGGAATCCTATAAGGAGCTGTTTTTT,CSVEGWTGESYKELFF
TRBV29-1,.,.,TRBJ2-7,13,TGCAGCGTTGATCGTGGCTCCTCCTACGAGCAGTACTTC,CSVDRGSSYEQYF
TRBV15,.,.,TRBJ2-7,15,TGTGCCACCAGCAGAACCACAGGGCACGGCTACGAGCAGTACTTC,CATSRTTGHGYEQYF
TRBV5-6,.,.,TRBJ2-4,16,TGTGCCAGCAGCTCCCATCTAGACCTAGCCAAAAACATTCAGTACTTC,CASSSHLDLAKNIQYF
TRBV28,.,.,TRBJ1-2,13,TGTGCCAGCAGTCCGCAGGGAAGTTATGGCTACACCTTC,CASSPQGSYGYTF
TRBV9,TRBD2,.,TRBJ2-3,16,TGTGCCAGCAGCGTAGGCGCGGGGGGGCACACAGATACGCAGTATTTT,CASSVGAGGHTDTQYF
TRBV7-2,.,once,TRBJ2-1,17,TGTGCCAGCAGCTTAGCTGTCCCGCCCGAAGGGTACAATGAGCAGTTCTTC,CASSLAVPPEGYNEQFF
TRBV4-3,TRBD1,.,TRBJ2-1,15,TGCGCCAGCAGCCAGGGACAGGGGACCTACAATGAGCAGTTCTTC,CASSQGQGTYNEQFF
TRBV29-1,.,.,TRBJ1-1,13,TGCAGCGTTGAAACTCGCAGTAACACTGAAGCTTTCTTT,CSVETRSNTEAFF
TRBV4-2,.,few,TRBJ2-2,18,TGTGCCAGCAGCTCCGGCCCCCCCGGAGGGCCGGTCACCGGGGAGCTGTTTTTT,CASSSGPPGGPVTGELFF